The entry below gives a single TCR beta chain sequence along with its context. What it binds is not known. These data are taken from a study of beta chain features in type 1 diabetes. Whole-study results and caveats: Comparison showed that naive, central memory and Treg TCRB repertoires appeared more similar among patients than among healthy donors. Shorter TCRB CDR3s, moderately but significantly so, were found in Type 1 diabetes patients in all four CD4+ subsets.

Reverse transcription of all isolated RNA meant that expressed TCRB transcripts were sequenced. Naive, central memory and regulatory T cell samples produced a mean of roughly 3.9 million reads. Here immunoSEQ multiplex PCR was the method, and the copy in TCRdb shows in-frame clones only, minus some. The data contain hundreds of thousands of clones, 11% to 15% of them singletons. CDR1 and CDR2 from the germline V gene are SGHDN and FVKESK. The trim removed 1 base at V and 5 bases at J, leaving 7 bases unmatched. The CDR3 spans 16 residues. In total, each donor contributed a single heparinised blood draw that averaged around 110 mL.

This clonotype was obtained from a man between 18 and 29 years old with type 1 diabetes. The sequenced sample was naive CD4+ T cells from blood. The chain recombines TRBV14 with TRBJ2-1, with 8 bases that match TRBD2. DNA for the CDR3: TGTGCCAGCAGCCAAGCCCCCCGGGGGGGGAACAATGAGCAGTTCTTC. Translation gives CASSQAPRGGNNEQFF.